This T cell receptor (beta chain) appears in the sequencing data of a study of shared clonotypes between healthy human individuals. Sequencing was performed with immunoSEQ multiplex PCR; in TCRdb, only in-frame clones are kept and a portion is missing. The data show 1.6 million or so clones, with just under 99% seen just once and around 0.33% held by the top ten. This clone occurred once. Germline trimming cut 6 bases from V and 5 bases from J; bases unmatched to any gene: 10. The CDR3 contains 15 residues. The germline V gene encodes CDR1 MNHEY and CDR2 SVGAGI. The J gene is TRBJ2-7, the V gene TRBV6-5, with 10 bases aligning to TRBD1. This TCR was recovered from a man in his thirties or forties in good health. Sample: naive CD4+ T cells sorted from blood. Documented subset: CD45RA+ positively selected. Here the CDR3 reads CASRRDRGSNNEQYF. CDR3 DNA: TGTGCCAGCAGACGGGACAGGGGTTCGAATAACGAGCAGTACTTC.